One sample yielded the 24 T cell receptor beta chains listed below, sequenced in a study of a mutant IDH1 vaccine in newly diagnosed glioma. Libraries were prepared by immunoSEQ multiplex PCR; TCRdb keeps only in-frame clonotypes and omits some of them. The sample shows around 51,000 clones, around 80% of them seen only once. These receptors are not linked to any known antigen. Stated time point: week 5, during vaccination. Each dose of the vaccine consisted of 300 ug of mutant IDH1 20-mer peptide, with topical imiquimod. The sequencing here drew on PBMCs, taken from a glioma patient whose treatment included an IDH1 peptide vaccine. These receptors were obtained from a middle-aged woman with glioma.

This clone was recorded only once. The chain employs TRBV7-8 and TRBJ1-5; D may be TRBD1 (5 bases). Trimming stripped 0 bases from V and 3 bases from J, with 6 bases between. The CDR3 is made up of 14 amino acids. Per germline, CDR1 SGHVS and CDR2 FQNEAQ. DNA for the CDR3: TGTGCCAGCAGCTTAGCAGGGGCCAATCAGCCCCAGCATTTT. Residues: CASSLAGANQPQHF.

A single count supports this clone. J is TRBJ1-2 and V is TRBV7-3; D may be TRBD1 (5 bases). The length of the CDR3 is 17 residues. Germline V gene lookup returns CDR1 SGHTA and CDR2 FQGTGA. Trimming stripped 5 bases from V and 2 bases from J, with 21 bases between. CDR3 sequence reads: CASSPEIVPGRNYGYTF. DNA of the CDR3: TGTGCCAGCAGCCCAGAAATAGTGCCGGGACGGAACTATGGCTACACCTTC.

This sequence joins TRBV25-1 and TRBJ2-6; D unresolved. V was pared by 5 bases and J by 2 bases, with 4 bases between. The germline CDR1 and CDR2 sequences are MGHDK and SYGVNS. This CDR3 spans 13 amino acids. CDR3 in DNA: TGTGCCAGCAGTCTACCTGGGGCCAACGTCCTGACTTTC. Amino acid sequence: CASSLPGANVLTF.

This clone was recorded only once. The V call is TRBV6-4, the J call TRBJ2-2, with D tentatively TRBD2 (5 bases). The CDR3 totals 15 residues. Germline assignment: CDR1 MRHNA and CDR2 SNTAGT. Trimming left V 4 bases short and J 4 bases short, with 13 bases between. The chain's CDR3 is CASSGDMAGTGELFF. CDR3 bases: TGTGCCAGCAGTGGTGACATGGCGGGCACCGGGGAGCTGTTTTTT.

The chain couples TRBV13 to TRBJ1-1; the D gene is possibly TRBD1 (5 bases). The germline V gene encodes CDR1 PRHDT and CDR2 FYEKMQ (reference sequence). V was pared by 5 bases and J by 0 bases, with 10 bases between. This CDR3 has 14 residues. CDR3 in amino acids: CASSPRTLNTEAFF. CDR3 bases: TGTGCCAGCAGCCCCCGGACACTGAACACTGAAGCTTTCTTT.

The chain joins TRBV5-4 to TRBJ2-5, with D perhaps TRBD1 or TRBD2 (5 bases each). The germline V and J ends were trimmed by 0 bases and 4 bases, with 10 bases remaining between them. The CDR3 covers 14 residues. Germline CDR1 is SGHNT and CDR2 is YYREEE (reference sequence). CDR3 in amino acids: CASSLVGTAETQYF. The CDR3 bases are TGTGCCAGCAGCTTGGTGGGGACGGCAGAGACCCAGTACTTC.

The CDR3 DNA sequence: TGTGCCAGCAGCCTTGAAGGGTTTAACTATGGCTACACCTTC. This translates into CASSLEGFNYGYTF. This sequence joins TRBV7-9 and TRBJ1-2, with D hard to call. V lost 5 bases, J lost 1 base, and 11 bases lay in between. The germline V gene encodes CDR1 SEHNR and CDR2 FQNEAQ (reference sequence). This CDR3 contains 14 residues.

The chain joins TRBV10-2 to TRBJ2-3; possibly TRBD2 for D (5 bases). Germline V gene lookup returns CDR1 WSHSY and CDR2 SAAADI. Trimming took off 8 bases at V and 2 bases at J, with 11 bases between the two ends. This CDR3 spans 13 amino acids. Written as DNA, the CDR3 is TGCGCCAGCCTCCTGGGAGCCACAGATACGCAGTATTTT. This translates into CASLLGATDTQYF.

The V and J genes are TRBV5-3 and TRBJ2-7; D is unresolved. TRBV5-3 is recorded as an ORF, its role being uncertain. Between the trimmed V and J ends, which lost 0 bases and 0 bases, there was a span of 10 bases. The CDR3 sequence is 15 residues long. The CDR3 DNA is TGTGCCAGAAGCTTGGTAGGACGACGCTCCTACGAGCAGTACTTC. The encoded protein is CARSLVGRRSYEQYF.

The rearrangement uses TRBV2 and TRBJ1-4; 7 nucleotides line up with TRBD1. Germline V CDR1 and CDR2: SNHLY, FYNNEI. The trim removed 8 bases at V and 1 base at J, leaving 7 bases unmatched. This CDR3 spans 15 amino acids. The DNA for the CDR3 is TGTGCCAGCCGTAAAAGACAGGGAACTAATGAAAAACTGTTTTTT. This encodes CASRKRQGTNEKLFF.

This clone has just a few counts. This chain joins TRBV30 and TRBJ1-1, with no clear D. The CDR3 has 11 amino acids. The ends were cut back, 0 bases at V and 5 bases at J, with 4 bases in the middle. Germline CDR1 GTSNPN, CDR2 SVGIG (reference sequence). The DNA for the CDR3 is TGTGCCTGGAGTGTGGGTACTGAAGCTTTCTTT. Translation: CAWSVGTEAFF. Full variable domain (outside the CDR3, taken from reference TRBV30 and TRBJ1-1): SQTIHQWPATLVQPVGSPLSLECTVEGTSNPNLYWYRQAAGRGLQLLFYSVGIGQISSEVPQNLSASRPQDRQFILSSKKLLLSDSGFYLCAWSVGTEAFFGQGTRLTVV.

The chain couples TRBV7-8 to TRBJ1-2; the D is unclear. The ends were cut back, 5 bases at V and 1 base at J, with 14 bases in the middle. Germline loops: CDR1 SGHVS, CDR2 FQNEAQ. The CDR3 length is 15 residues. The CDR3 spells CASSPAGSGNYGYTF. The CDR3 coding sequence is TGTGCCAGCAGCCCGGCCGGGAGTGGTAACTATGGCTACACCTTC.

The DNA for the CDR3 is TGTGCCAGCAGCCCATTAGGGGCGGAAAGCACAGATACGCAGTATTTT. This sequence encodes CASSPLGAESTDTQYF. This chain connects TRBV7-8 to TRBJ2-3; D is possibly TRBD1 (5 bases). The germline gives CDR1 SGHVS, CDR2 FQNEAQ. The CDR3 extends over 16 amino acids. V shed 5 bases and J shed 0 bases, with 15 bases lying between them.

The chain links TRBV14 to TRBJ2-1; 7 bases agree with TRBD2. This CDR3 has 15 amino acids. V shed 6 bases and J 2 bases; nucleotides not matched to a gene: 7. Germline lookup yields CDR1 SGHDN and CDR2 FVKESK. CDR3 coding DNA: TGTGCCAGCAGTTCCGGGGGAGGGGCCTACAATGAGCAGTTCTTC. Translating gives CASSSGGGAYNEQFF.

This clone is a singleton in its sample. CDR3: CASSQGGEDETQYF. CDR3 sequence (DNA): TGTGCCAGCAGCCAGGGCGGGGAGGATGAGACCCAGTACTTC. V gene TRBV4-2 combines with J gene TRBJ2-5; a weak D match, TRBD2 (6 bases). With 3 bases removed from V and 5 bases from J, the gap between germline ends came to 13 bases. The germline gives CDR1 LGHNA, CDR2 YNFKEQ. This CDR3 has 14 amino acids.

This sequence joins TRBV11-2 and TRBJ1-1; 8 bases align to TRBD1. Germline V lookup: CDR1 SGHAT, CDR2 FQNNGV. The CDR3 covers 11 residues. With 5 bases clipped from V and 11 bases from J, the junction kept 4 bases outside the gene matches. DNA for the CDR3: TGTGCCAGCAGCCCTGACAGGGGTGCTTTCTTT. Translating it yields CASSPDRGAFF.

The J gene is TRBJ2-2, the V gene TRBV5-1; perhaps TRBD1 as D (5 bases). Germline assignment: CDR1 SGHRS and CDR2 YFSETQ. V was cut by 0 bases and J by 5 bases, with 11 bases left in between. The CDR3 spans 15 residues. CDR3 protein: CASSLERQNTGELFF. CDR3 nucleotide sequence: TGCGCCAGCAGCTTGGAGAGACAGAATACCGGGGAGCTGTTTTTT. The whole variable domain, remainder taken from reference TRBV5-1 and TRBJ2-2, is KAGVTQTPRYLIKTRGQQVTLSCSPISGHRSVSWYQQTPGQGLQFLFEYFSETQRNKGNFPGRFSGRQFSNSRSEMNVSTLELGDSALYLCASSLERQNTGELFFGEGSRLTVL.

V is TRBV11-2 and J is TRBJ2-2; 9 bases line up with TRBD1. There are 17 residues in the CDR3. J was trimmed by 5 bases and V by 3 bases; bases with no gene match: 10. CDR1 is SGHAT and CDR2 is FQNNGV in the germline V gene. CDR3 coding DNA: TGTGCCAGCAGCTTGCCCACAGGGGGCGGTTCTACCGGGGAGCTGTTTTTT. This codes for CASSLPTGGGSTGELFF. The variable domain in full, with the rest retrieved from reference TRBV11-2 and TRBJ2-2, is EAGVAQSPRYKIIEKRQSVAFWCNPISGHATLYWYQQILGQGPKLLIQFQNNGVVDDSQLPKDRFSAERLKGVDSTLKIQPAKLEDSAVYLCASSLPTGGGSTGELFFGEGSRLTVL.

The V call is TRBV5-1, the J call TRBJ2-1, with 9 nucleotides matching TRBD1. With 5 bases clipped from V and 5 bases from J, the junction kept 8 bases outside the gene matches. Germline V gene data show CDR1 as SGHRS and CDR2 as YFSETQ. The CDR3 is made up of 15 amino acids. CDR3 nucleotide sequence: TGCGCCAGCAGTTCTGCGGGGACAGGGCACAATGAGCAGTTCTTC. It specifies CASSSAGTGHNEQFF.

This chain links TRBV19 with TRBJ1-4; tentatively, D is TRBD1 (5 bases). The V end was cut by 3 bases, the J end by 2 bases, with 10 bases between. The CDR3 loop spans 15 amino acids. Germline-derived CDR1 and CDR2 are LNHDA and SQIVND (reference sequence). The CDR3 nucleotides read TGTGCCAGTAGTATGGGACGGATTACTAATGAAAAACTGTTTTTT. Its translation: CASSMGRITNEKLFF.

In its sample, this clone was seen a few times. The chain recombines TRBV19 with TRBJ1-5; no clear D. Germline CDR1 is LNHDA and CDR2 is SQIVND (reference sequence). V was trimmed by 3 bases and J by 4 bases, leaving 7 bases between them. The CDR3 totals 13 residues. The CDR3 coding sequence is TGTGCCAGTAGTATCCCTAGGAATCAGCCCCAGCATTTT. This codes for CASSIPRNQPQHF.

The chain uses TRBV2 and TRBJ2-1, with TRBD2 identical over 12 bases. The CDR3 runs to 16 residues. The germline V gene has CDR1 SNHLY and CDR2 FYNNEI. Unmatched junction bases numbered 7, after V lost 1 base and J lost 9 bases. The CDR3 is CASSEERPTSGGEQFF. Here the CDR3 DNA reads TGTGCCAGCAGTGAAGAACGACCGACTAGCGGGGGTGAGCAGTTCTTC.

In nucleotides, the CDR3 is TGTGCCACCCAAAAGGACTATGGCTACACCTTC. Its translation is CATQKDYGYTF. This chain joins TRBV27 and TRBJ1-2, with unresolved D. Germline CDR1 reads MNHEY; CDR2 reads SMNVEV (reference sequence). This CDR3 has 11 amino acids. Trimming removed 10 bases from V and 3 bases from J, with 9 bases in between.

This chain joins TRBV6-6 and TRBJ2-7; TRBD1 aligns across 8 bases. CDR1 and CDR2 from the germline V gene are MNHNY and SVGAGI (reference sequence). The CDR3 loop spans 15 amino acids. The ends lost 5 bases at V and 3 bases at J; junction bases unmatched: 9. CDR3: CASSTRGQEVYEQYF. The CDR3 nucleotides read TGTGCCAGCAGTACGCGGGGACAGGAAGTCTACGAGCAGTACTTC.